This T cell receptor (beta chain) was obtained from a study of T cells in women clearing cervical HPV infection. Whole-study context: Blood came at first lesion visit for cases, post-clearance for controls. Only a few women had HLA typing results available.

Findings and caveats of the study: Each sample's T-cell count was unknown, possibly confounding richness.

Each participant carried one incident cervical HPV16 infection only. Trimming took 1 base from V and 3 from J, leaving 10 bases between them. The CDR3 contains 14 residues. Germline loops: CDR1 SGHTA, CDR2 FQGNSA. TCRdb keeps only in-frame clones here, not all; method: immunoSEQ multiplex PCR. The listing contains roughly 30,000 clones. About this clone: Its antigen is undetermined. The read finishes 3 residues shy of the CDR3 end, and the germline J gene is used to complete it.

This clonotype was obtained from a woman aged 18 to 75 with a cervical HPV16 infection that either progressed to CIN3+ or cleared (not recorded which). This chain joins TRBV7-2 and TRBJ2-7; D is unclear. Source material: blood buffy coat. Partial CDR3 DNA: TGTGCCAGCAGCTTAGGCGGCGGCGGCTACGAG. As protein: CASSLGGGGYE. The full CDR3 reads CASSLGGGGYEQYF.